This T cell receptor (beta chain) appears in the sequencing data of a study of CD8+ T cells in alopecia areata. For the study at large: At a dose of 5 to 10 mg twice daily, oral tofacitinib was given to treated patients. Findings of the study overall: Higher clonality and more expanded CD8+ clones appeared in lesional than normal scalp. Sequences from scalp samples also cover resident alphabeta T cells of normal skin.

Of note for this clone: What it recognizes is unknown. Other DNA sequences within the sample encode an identical CDR3.

Researchers gathered lesional scalp punch biopsies and peripheral blood from patients with alopecia areata. RNA extraction was followed by reverse transcription into cDNA, which acted as the sequencing template. The method was immunoSEQ multiplex PCR; TCRdb's version includes in-frame clones alone and lacks a portion of them. This sample has some 210,000 clones, with about three fifths found just once. After removal of 7 bases from V and 2 bases from J, the junction contained 7 bases not matched to a gene. Looked up from germline, CDR1 is SQVTM and CDR2 is ANQGSEA. The CDR3 spans 13 residues. The rearrangement links TRBV29-1 to TRBJ1-1; TRBD1 matches at 7 bases. The clonotype comes from a human donor with alopecia areata. The sample consisted of CD4+ T cells sorted from blood, taken at week 0. The DNA of the CDR3 is TGCAGCGCCGGACAGGTCTTAAACACTGAAGCTTTCTTT. Translation: CSAGQVLNTEAFF.